Below, 28 T cell receptor beta chains from the same sample are listed, as sequenced in a study of blood T cell repertoires in COVID-19 (dated by TCRdb to the early 2020s). Receptor amplification or capture employed the immunoSEQ multiplex PCR assay. Entries here come from immuneACCESS through TCRdb and include only in-frame sequences with V and J called. Some clones fail to appear in such tables; in the studies checked, an unresolved V gene covers under half of the shortfall, and the cause of the remainder is unknown. Present in this sample are 150,000 to 200,000 clones, about 92% of which were seen just once. Jointly, the top ten make up roughly a sixth of the sample. The sequencing sample was made of peripheral blood. All receptors come from a man in his sixties with active or convalescent COVID-19.

The rearrangement joins TRBV5-1 to TRBJ1-2; D is ambiguous. CDR1 is SGHRS, CDR2 YFSETQ, per germline. V lost 3 bases and J 0 bases, leaving 12 bases between the germline ends. The CDR3 totals 15 residues. As DNA, the CDR3 is TGCGCCAGCAGCTCTGGAGATCGAGCTAACTATGGCTACACCTTC. This sequence encodes CASSSGDRANYGYTF.

V gene TRBV11-3 combines with J gene TRBJ1-5; the D is unclear. V lost 5 bases to trimming and J lost 7 bases, with 18 bases between them. The germline gives CDR1 SGHNT, CDR2 YENEEA. The CDR3 totals 15 residues. The CDR3 loop is CASSPLLSGIQPQHF. In nucleotides, the CDR3 is TGTGCCAGCAGCCCACTGCTTTCGGGTATCCAGCCCCAGCATTTT. The full variable domain, rest sourced from reference TRBV11-3 and TRBJ1-5, is EAGVVQSPRYKIIEKKQPVAFWCNPISGHNTLYWYLQNLGQGPELLIRYENEEAVDDSQLPKDRFSAERLKGVDSTLKIQPAELGDSAVYLCASSPLLSGIQPQHFGDGTRLSIL.

This clone was picked up one time. This chain joins TRBV10-3 and TRBJ2-1; the match to TRBD1 covers 10 bases. CDR1 and CDR2 from the germline V gene are ENHRY and SYGVKD. Trimming took 6 bases from V and 5 from J; bases not matched to a gene: 13. The CDR3 loop spans 17 amino acids. In DNA form, the CDR3 reads TGTGCCATCAGATCCTTTTTTGGGACAGGGGTGAACAATGAGCAGTTCTTC. Translated: CAIRSFFGTGVNNEQFF.

The chain links TRBV11-2 to TRBJ2-1; 7 nucleotides align to TRBD2. CDR3 length: 14 amino acids. Looked up from germline, CDR1 is SGHAT and CDR2 is FQNNGV. The J segment lost 8 bases and the V segment lost 1 base, leaving 5 bases of the junction unmatched. The CDR3 DNA reads as TGTGCCAGCAGCTTAGGTAGCGGGTGGTATGAGCAGTTCTTC. This sequence encodes CASSLGSGWYEQFF.

The DNA for the CDR3 is TGTGCCAGCAGCTTAGAACTAGCGGGAGTTGGACTCTCCTACGAGCAGTACTTC. Its translation: CASSLELAGVGLSYEQYF. The chain has TRBV11-2 and TRBJ2-7, with 11 bases fitting TRBD2. In germline, CDR1 is SGHAT, CDR2 FQNNGV. Losses at the gene ends were 0 bases for V and 0 bases for J; bases not matched to a gene: 7. The CDR3 consists of 18 residues.

Written as DNA, the CDR3 is TGTGCCAGCAGTTGGGGGGCTGGAAACACCATATATTTT. Residues: CASSWGAGNTIYF. This chain connects TRBV6-5 to TRBJ1-3; D might be TRBD1 (5 bases). The CDR3 spans 13 residues. Trimming pared 4 bases from V and 2 bases from J, leaving 6 bases between. The V gene's germline CDR1 is MNHEY and CDR2 SVGAGI.

V usage is TRBV9 and J usage is TRBJ2-3, with D maybe TRBD2 (6 bases). Trimming removed 0 bases from V and 6 bases from J, with 11 bases in between. This CDR3 has 14 amino acids. Germline values: CDR1 SGDLS, CDR2 YYNGEE. This chain's CDR3 is CASSVGRARDTQYF. DNA of the CDR3: TGTGCCAGCAGCGTAGGGAGGGCCCGGGATACGCAGTATTTT.

This chain links TRBV7-9 with TRBJ2-4, with TRBD1 as a possible D gene (6 bases). Germline V gene data show CDR1 as SEHNR and CDR2 as FQNEAQ (reference sequence). This CDR3 is 16 amino acids long. The V gene lost 0 bases and the J gene lost 0 bases, with 9 bases spanning the gap. CDR3 region: CASSLARGIAKNIQYF. CDR3 DNA: TGTGCCAGCAGCTTAGCGAGGGGGATAGCCAAAAACATTCAGTACTTC.

This chain connects TRBV6-4 to TRBJ2-7; D is unclear. The CDR3 runs 14 residues. Germline CDR1 reads MRHNA; CDR2 reads SNTAGT. V lost 8 bases and J lost 4, with 18 bases in between. The DNA of the CDR3 is TGTGCCAGCCATGTGTCTCGGAGTAGATACGAGCAGTACTTC. Protein: CASHVSRSRYEQYF.

In its sample, this clone was seen once. This chain links TRBV6-1 with TRBJ2-5; 8 bases are a match to TRBD2. The CDR3 length is 15 residues. Looked up from germline, CDR1 is MNHNS and CDR2 is SASEGT. V was pared by 2 bases and J by 3 bases, with 5 bases of the junction left unmatched. The CDR3 coding sequence is TGTGCCAGCAGTGAATCCGGGACTAGGGAAGAGACCCAGTACTTC. Encoded protein: CASSESGTREETQYF.

There are a few counts of this clone. This chain links TRBV19 with TRBJ1-2; D not certain. V lost 1 base, J lost 4 bases, and 10 bases lay in between. The CDR3 spans 14 residues. Germline CDR1 reads LNHDA; CDR2 reads SQIVND (reference sequence). CDR3: CASSIVPGSYGYTF. CDR3 in DNA: TGTGCCAGTAGTATAGTTCCGGGGAGCTATGGCTACACCTTC.

This chain joins TRBV18 and TRBJ1-5, with unresolved D. The CDR3 has 14 amino acids. The V gene's germline CDR1 is KGHSH and CDR2 LQKENI. V lost 3 bases and J 3 bases, leaving 9 bases between the germline ends. The CDR3, as DNA: TGTGCCAGCTCACCGGGCAGTAACAATCAGCCCCAGCATTTT. Translation: CASSPGSNNQPQHF.

The V and J genes are TRBV19 and TRBJ2-4, with D possibly being TRBD1 (6 bases). V gave up 6 bases and J gave up 10 bases, with 16 bases separating them. This CDR3 has 13 amino acids. Per the germline V gene, CDR1 is LNHDA and CDR2 is SQIVND (reference sequence). The CDR3 DNA sequence: TGTGCCAGTAGGGGGACAATTCCCGGAATTCAGTACTTC. Encoded protein: CASRGTIPGIQYF. Using reference TRBV19 and TRBJ2-4 for the parts outside the CDR3, the full variable domain is DGGITQSPKYLFRKEGQNVTLSCEQNLNHDAMYWYRQDPGQGLRLIYYSQIVNDFQKGDIAEGYSVSREKKESFPLTVTSAQKNPTAFYLCASRGTIPGIQYFGAGTRLSVL.

The rearrangement joins TRBV10-1 to TRBJ2-7; D might be TRBD1 (5 bases). The CDR3 sequence is 17 residues long. From germline, CDR1 is WNHNN and CDR2 SYGVQD (reference sequence). V lost 4 bases and J 1 base, leaving 20 bases between the germline ends. This chain's CDR3 is CASSARFLSDTSYEQYF. The CDR3 DNA reads as TGCGCCAGCAGTGCTCGGTTTCTCTCGGACACTTCCTACGAGCAGTACTTC.

V and J are TRBV7-9 and TRBJ1-2; D is ambiguous. Germline values: CDR1 SEHNR, CDR2 FQNEAQ (reference sequence). This CDR3 contains 13 residues. Trimming left V 2 bases short and J 8 bases short, with 12 bases between. The chain's CDR3 is CASSLTEREGYTF. The DNA of the CDR3 is TGTGCCAGCAGCTTAACGGAACGGGAAGGCTACACCTTC.

The chain uses TRBV5-1 and TRBJ2-3; TRBD1 aligns across 7 bases. Germline CDR1 is SGHRS and CDR2 is YFSETQ. The CDR3 totals 13 residues. Trimming removed 4 bases from V and 5 bases from J; junction bases left unmatched: 4. The CDR3 reads CASSLDREDTQYF. CDR3 sequence (DNA): TGCGCCAGCAGCCTCGACAGGGAAGATACGCAGTATTTT.

V usage is TRBV3-1 (or the pseudogene TRBV3-2) and J usage is TRBJ1-2; 10 bases match TRBD1. The CDR3 length is 16 residues. Looked up from germline, CDR1 is LGHDT and CDR2 is YNNKEL (reference sequence). Trimming cost V 4 bases and J 0 bases; bases outside gene matches: 5. DNA of the CDR3: TGTGCCAGCAGCCCACCTGGACAGGGGGCTAACTATGGCTACACCTTC. This sequence encodes CASSPPGQGANYGYTF.

This clone has more than one count but fewer than ten. This chain joins TRBV5-1 and TRBJ1-3; D gene ambiguous. V was shortened by 4 bases and J by 4 bases, with 12 bases between the two germline ends. CDR1 and CDR2 from the germline V gene are SGHRS and YFSETQ. The CDR3 has 14 residues. The CDR3 DNA follows: TGCGCCAGCAGCAGCGGGTCAGAAGGAAACACCATATATTTT. Protein: CASSSGSEGNTIYF. Complete variable domain (other parts from reference TRBV5-1 and TRBJ1-3): KAGVTQTPRYLIKTRGQQVTLSCSPISGHRSVSWYQQTPGQGLQFLFEYFSETQRNKGNFPGRFSGRQFSNSRSEMNVSTLELGDSALYLCASSSGSEGNTIYFGEGSWLTVV.

This clone is a singleton in its sample. The rearrangement joins TRBV30 to TRBJ2-5, with a weak D call TRBD2 (6 bases). V was clipped by 0 bases and J by 2 bases, with 10 bases between them. The CDR3 has 14 amino acids. Germline V gene sequence: CDR1 GTSNPN, CDR2 SVGIG (reference sequence). The CDR3 loop reads CAWSVPAGQETQYF. CDR3 nucleotides: TGTGCCTGGAGTGTACCGGCGGGGCAAGAGACCCAGTACTTC.

The gene calls are TRBV18 and TRBJ1-1, with TRBD1 matching over 7 bases. CDR1 and CDR2 (germline): KGHSH, LQKENI. CDR3 size: 15 residues. V trimming: 3 bases; J trimming: 4 bases; junction bases outside the gene matches: 8. Here the CDR3 DNA reads TGTGCCAGCTCACCGACCGACAGGGTTGCCACTGAAGCTTTCTTT. This sequence encodes CASSPTDRVATEAFF.

The rearrangement uses TRBV7-9 and TRBJ1-2; TRBD1 is a possible D gene (5 bases). The germline V gene encodes CDR1 SEHNR and CDR2 FQNEAQ (reference sequence). With 1 base removed from V and 1 base from J, the gap between germline ends came to 10 bases. The CDR3 runs 15 residues. This CDR3 is CASSLGLGVNYGYTF. The CDR3, as DNA: TGTGCCAGCAGCTTAGGTTTAGGGGTTAACTATGGCTACACCTTC. The full variable domain, rest sourced from reference TRBV7-9 and TRBJ1-2, is DTGVSQNPRHKITKRGQNVTFRCDPISEHNRLYWYRQTLGQGPEFLTYFQNEAQLEKSRLLSDRFSAERPKGSFSTLEIQRTEQGDSAMYLCASSLGLGVNYGYTFGSGTRLTVV.

V usage is TRBV4-1 and J usage is TRBJ1-3; D not resolved. Per the germline V gene, CDR1 is MGHRA and CDR2 is YSYEKL. The CDR3 sequence is 17 residues long. V was clipped by 0 bases and J by 0 bases, with 12 bases between them. CDR3 amino acids: CASSQDQNPYSGNTIYF. CDR3 bases: TGCGCCAGCAGCCAAGACCAAAACCCCTACTCTGGAAACACCATATATTTT.

The rearrangement joins TRBV2 to TRBJ1-1; D possibly corresponds to TRBD1 (6 bases). Germline-derived CDR1 and CDR2 are SNHLY and FYNNEI. V was pared by 8 bases and J by 0 bases, with 10 bases between. The CDR3 runs 13 residues. The CDR3 spells CASAGVMNTEAFF. The CDR3, as DNA: TGTGCCAGCGCAGGGGTAATGAACACTGAAGCTTTCTTT.

This clone came up once. The chain is built from TRBV14 and TRBJ1-1; D unclear. This CDR3 contains 15 residues. V lost 0 bases to trimming and J lost 4 bases, with 12 bases between them. CDR1 and CDR2 (germline): SGHDN, FVKESK. The DNA for the CDR3 is TGTGCCAGCAGCCAAGATCCGGGTCGGCCCACTGAAGCTTTCTTT. It is translated as CASSQDPGRPTEAFF. The whole variable domain, remainder taken from reference TRBV14 and TRBJ1-1, is EAGVTQFPSHSVIEKGQTVTLRCDPISGHDNLYWYRRVMGKEIKFLLHFVKESKQDESGMPNNRFLAERTGGTYSTLKVQPAELEDSGVYFCASSQDPGRPTEAFFGQGTRLTVV.

The chain links TRBV28 to TRBJ1-1; possible D gene TRBD1, 5 bases. The V and J ends lost 3 bases and 1 base respectively, with 15 bases between them. In germline, CDR1 is MDHEN, CDR2 SYDVKM. CDR3 length equals 16 residues. The CDR3 sequence is CASSFGVGEANTEAFF. The CDR3 DNA is TGTGCCAGCAGTTTCGGGGTAGGGGAGGCGAACACTGAAGCTTTCTTT.

This clone was observed a single time. V gene TRBV4-1 combines with J gene TRBJ1-5; the match to TRBD1 covers 7 bases. The germline V gene has CDR1 MGHRA and CDR2 YSYEKL. The CDR3 runs 15 residues. J gave up 3 bases and V 2 bases, and 4 bases lay outside the gene matches. The CDR3 spells CASSQKTGINQPQHF. CDR3 coding DNA: TGCGCCAGCAGCCAAAAGACAGGGATCAATCAGCCCCAGCATTTT.

A few counts support this clone. The rearrangement uses TRBV20-1 and TRBJ2-7, with 11 bases lining up with TRBD1. Per germline, CDR1 DFQATT and CDR2 SNEGSKA (reference sequence). The CDR3 is made up of 15 amino acids. Trimming at V came to 3 bases and at J to 0 bases, leaving 4 bases not matched to a gene. The CDR3 DNA sequence: TGCAGTGCTAGTAAAGGACAGGGGGCCTCCTACGAGCAGTACTTC. Amino acid sequence: CSASKGQGASYEQYF.

This chain joins TRBV11-3 and TRBJ1-1; TRBD1 is a possible D gene (6 bases). Between the trimmed V and J ends, which lost 3 bases and 1 base, there was a span of 12 bases. CDR3 length: 15 residues. Germline CDR1 SGHNT, CDR2 YENEEA. For the CDR3, the DNA is TGTGCCAGCAGCTTGGGGGGGGCCACGAACACTGAAGCTTTCTTT. This codes for CASSLGGATNTEAFF.